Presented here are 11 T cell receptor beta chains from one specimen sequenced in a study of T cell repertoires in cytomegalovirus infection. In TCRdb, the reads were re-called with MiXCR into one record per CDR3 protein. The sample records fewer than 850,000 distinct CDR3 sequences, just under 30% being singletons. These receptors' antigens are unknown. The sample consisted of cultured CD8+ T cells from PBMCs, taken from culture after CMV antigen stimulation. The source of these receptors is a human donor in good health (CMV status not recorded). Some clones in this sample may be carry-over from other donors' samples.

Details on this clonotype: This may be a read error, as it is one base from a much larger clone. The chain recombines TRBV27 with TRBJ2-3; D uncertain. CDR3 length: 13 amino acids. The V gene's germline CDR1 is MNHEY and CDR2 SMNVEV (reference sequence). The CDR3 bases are TGTGCCAGCAGATTATCGAGGACAGATACGCAGTATTTT. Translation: CASRLSRTDTQYF.

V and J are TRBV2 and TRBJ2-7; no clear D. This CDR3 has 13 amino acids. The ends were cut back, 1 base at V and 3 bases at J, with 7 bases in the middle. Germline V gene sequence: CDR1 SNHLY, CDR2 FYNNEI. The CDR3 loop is CASSEVSVYEQYV. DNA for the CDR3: TGTGCCAGCAGTGAAGTTTCTGTCTACGAGCAGTACGTC.

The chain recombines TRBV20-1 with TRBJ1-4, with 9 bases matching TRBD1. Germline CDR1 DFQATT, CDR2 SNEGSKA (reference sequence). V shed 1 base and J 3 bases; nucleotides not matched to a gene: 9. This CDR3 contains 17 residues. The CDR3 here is CSARGPRDRVSNEKLFF. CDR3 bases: TGCAGTGCTAGAGGCCCCCGGGACAGGGTTTCTAATGAAAAACTGTTTTTT.

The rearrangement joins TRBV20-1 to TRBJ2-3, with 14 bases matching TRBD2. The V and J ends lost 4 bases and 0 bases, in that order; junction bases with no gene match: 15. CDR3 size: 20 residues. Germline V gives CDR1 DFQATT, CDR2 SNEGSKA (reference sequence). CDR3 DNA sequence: TGCAGTGCTAACCCTGTGGGACTAGCGGGGGACCCGCCTAGCACAGATACGCAGTATTTT. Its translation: CSANPVGLAGDPPSTDTQYF.

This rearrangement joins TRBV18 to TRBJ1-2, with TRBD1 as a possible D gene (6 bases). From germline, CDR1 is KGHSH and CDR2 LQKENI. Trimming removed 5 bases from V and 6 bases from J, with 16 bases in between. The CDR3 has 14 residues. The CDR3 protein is CASSEDSYFHGYTF. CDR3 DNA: TGTGCCAGCTCAGAGGACAGTTACTTCCATGGCTACACCTTC.

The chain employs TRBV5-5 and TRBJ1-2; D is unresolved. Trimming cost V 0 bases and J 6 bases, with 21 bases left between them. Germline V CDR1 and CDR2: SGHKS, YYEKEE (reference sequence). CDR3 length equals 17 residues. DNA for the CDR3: TGTGCCAGCAGCTTGGACCTCAATCTTCGGGGAGAGAATGGCTACACCTTC. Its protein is CASSLDLNLRGENGYTF.

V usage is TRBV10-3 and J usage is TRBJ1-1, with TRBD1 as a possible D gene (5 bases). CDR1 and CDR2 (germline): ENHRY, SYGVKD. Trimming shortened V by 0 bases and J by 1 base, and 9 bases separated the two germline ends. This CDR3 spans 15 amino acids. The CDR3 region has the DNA TGTGCCATCAGTGAGTCGCAGGGATGGAACACTGAAGCTTTCTTT. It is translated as CAISESQGWNTEAFF.

CDR3 loop: CASSILGQRILRGQYV. The DNA for the CDR3 is TGTGCCAGCAGTATCCTTGGACAGCGAATCCTACGAGGGCAGTACGTC. The chain has TRBV28 and TRBJ2-7; TRBD1 is a possible D gene (6 bases). In germline, CDR1 is MDHEN, CDR2 SYDVKM. V lost 5 bases to trimming and J lost 9 bases, with 26 bases between them. This CDR3 region has 16 residues.

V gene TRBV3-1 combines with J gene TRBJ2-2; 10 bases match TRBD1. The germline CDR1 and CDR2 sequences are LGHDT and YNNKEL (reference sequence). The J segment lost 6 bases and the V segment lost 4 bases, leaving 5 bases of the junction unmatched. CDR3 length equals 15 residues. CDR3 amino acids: CASSLATGGSGELFF. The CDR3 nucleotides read TGTGCCAGCAGCCTTGCGACAGGGGGCTCCGGGGAGCTGTTTTTT. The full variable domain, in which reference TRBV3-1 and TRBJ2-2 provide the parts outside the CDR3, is DTAVSQTPKYLVTQMGNDKSIKCEQNLGHDTMYWYKQDSKKFLKIMFSYNNKELIINETVPNRFSPKSPDKAHLNLHINSLELGDSAVYFCASSLATGGSGELFFGEGSRLTVL.

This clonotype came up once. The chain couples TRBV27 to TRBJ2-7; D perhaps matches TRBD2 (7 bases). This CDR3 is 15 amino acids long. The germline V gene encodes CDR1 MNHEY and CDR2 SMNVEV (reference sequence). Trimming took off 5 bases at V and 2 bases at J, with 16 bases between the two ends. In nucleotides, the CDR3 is TGTGCCAGCAGTCCCGCGGGGGCATCAACCTACGAGCAGTACTTC. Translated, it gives CASSPAGASTYEQYF.

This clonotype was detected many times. The CDR3, as DNA: TGTGCCAGCAGCTTAGGTGAGACCGAATATAGCAATCAGCCCCAGCATTTT. It codes for CASSLGETEYSNQPQHF. The gene calls are TRBV7-9 and TRBJ1-5; no firm D call. The CDR3 has 17 residues. Trimming shortened V by 1 base and J by 0 bases, and 13 bases separated the two germline ends. Per germline, CDR1 SEHNR and CDR2 FQNEAQ (reference sequence).